Below, one T cell receptor beta chain is given with its context. The data derive from a study of blood T cells in healthy people across ages. The use of a sample-barcoded 5' primer and a J-beta primer mix characterized a second PCR of roughly 6 to 11 cycles. All cDNA molecules were each tagged by a template-switch adaptor with 12 random nucleotides. Via MiXCR, TCRdb re-called the 5' RACE reads, giving one row per CDR3 protein. The sample shows over a million distinct CDR3 sequences, less than 45% of them seen only once. Deletions cut 1 base from V and 8 bases from J, with 5 bases between. CDR3 size: 10 residues. Germline CDR1 and CDR2: GTSNPN and SVGIG (reference sequence).

Sequencing was carried out using blood. This clonotype was obtained from a woman between 18 and 29 years old in good health. This sequence joins TRBV30 and TRBJ1-2; D unresolved. For the CDR3, the DNA is TGTGCCTGGAGTGGGGAGGGCTACACCTTC. Residues: CAWSGEGYTF.